This T cell receptor beta chain emerged from a study of a mutant IDH1 vaccine in newly diagnosed glioma. Data came from immunoSEQ multiplex PCR; TCRdb stores just in-frame clones and leaves some out. This table has approximately 43,000 clones, around 79% appearing once. Study-wide findings and caveats: Vaccine-induced immune responses occurred in approximately 93% of patients.

Stated time point: week 23, last vaccination. Topical imiquimod accompanied each vaccine dose, which consisted of 300 ug of mutant IDH1 20-mer peptide. On this clone itself: Its antigen is currently unknown.

V gave up 0 bases and J gave up 14 bases, with 17 bases separating them. The CDR3 is 15 residues long. Per germline, CDR1 MNHNY and CDR2 SVGAGI (reference sequence). This TCR was sampled from a woman in her thirties or forties with glioma. Some clones in this sample may be carry-over from other donors' samples. The sequencing used PBMCs, collected from a glioma patient whose treatment included an IDH1 peptide vaccine. This rearrangement joins TRBV6-6 to TRBJ1-6, with D perhaps TRBD1 (5 bases). CDR3 loop: CASSYSGATDYALHF. The CDR3, as DNA: TGTGCCAGCAGTTACTCCGGGGCGACAGACTACGCCCTCCACTTT.